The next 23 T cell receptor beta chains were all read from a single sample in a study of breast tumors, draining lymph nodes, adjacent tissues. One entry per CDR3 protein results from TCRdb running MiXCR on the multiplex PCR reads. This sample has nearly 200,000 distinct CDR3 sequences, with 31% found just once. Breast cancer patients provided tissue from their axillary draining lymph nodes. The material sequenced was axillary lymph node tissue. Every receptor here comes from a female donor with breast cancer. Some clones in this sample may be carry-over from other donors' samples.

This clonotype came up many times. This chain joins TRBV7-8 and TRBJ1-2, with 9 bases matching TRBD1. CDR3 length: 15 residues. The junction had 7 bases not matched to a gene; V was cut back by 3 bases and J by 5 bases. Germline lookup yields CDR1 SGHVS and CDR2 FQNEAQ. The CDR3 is CASSLGQGQYYGYTF. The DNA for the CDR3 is TGTGCCAGCAGCTTGGGACAGGGCCAGTATTATGGCTACACCTTC.

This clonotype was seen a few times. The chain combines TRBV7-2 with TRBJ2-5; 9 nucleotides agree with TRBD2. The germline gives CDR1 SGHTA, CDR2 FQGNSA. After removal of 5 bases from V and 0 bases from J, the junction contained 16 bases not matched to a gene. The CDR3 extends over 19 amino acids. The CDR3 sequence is CASSPQIFSGGRDQETQYF. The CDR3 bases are TGTGCCAGCAGCCCCCAGATTTTTAGCGGGGGCCGTGACCAAGAGACCCAGTACTTC.

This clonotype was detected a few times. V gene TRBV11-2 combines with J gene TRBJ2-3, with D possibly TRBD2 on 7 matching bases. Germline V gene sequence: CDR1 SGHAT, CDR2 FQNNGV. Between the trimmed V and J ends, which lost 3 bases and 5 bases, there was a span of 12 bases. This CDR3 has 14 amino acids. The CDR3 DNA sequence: TGTGCCAGCAGCTTCGAGGGGGGGGGAGATACGCAGTATTTT. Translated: CASSFEGGGDTQYF.

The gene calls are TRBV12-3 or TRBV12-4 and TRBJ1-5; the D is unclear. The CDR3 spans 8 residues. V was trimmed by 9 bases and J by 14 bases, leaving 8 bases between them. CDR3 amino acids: CASGVKHF. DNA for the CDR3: TGTGCCAGTGGGGTTAAGCATTTT.

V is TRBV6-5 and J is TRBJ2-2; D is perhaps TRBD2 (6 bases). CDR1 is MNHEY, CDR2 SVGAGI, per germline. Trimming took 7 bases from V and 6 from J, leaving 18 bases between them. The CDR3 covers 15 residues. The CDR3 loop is CASTPLPSVPGELFF. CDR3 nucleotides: TGTGCCAGCACCCCACTCCCTAGCGTTCCCGGGGAGCTGTTTTTT.

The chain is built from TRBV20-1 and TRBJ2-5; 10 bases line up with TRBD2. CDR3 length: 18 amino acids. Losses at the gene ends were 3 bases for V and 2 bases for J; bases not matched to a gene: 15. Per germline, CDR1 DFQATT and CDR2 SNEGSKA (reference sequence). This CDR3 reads CSASKVLAGAIVQETQYF. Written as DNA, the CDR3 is TGCAGTGCTAGCAAGGTTCTAGCGGGAGCGATCGTGCAAGAGACCCAGTACTTC.

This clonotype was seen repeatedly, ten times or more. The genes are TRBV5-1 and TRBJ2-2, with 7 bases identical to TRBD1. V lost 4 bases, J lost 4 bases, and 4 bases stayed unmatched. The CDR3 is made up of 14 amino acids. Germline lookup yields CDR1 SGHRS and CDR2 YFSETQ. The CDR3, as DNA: TGCGCCAGCAGCGGGGGACAGTTCACCGGGGAGCTGTTTTTT. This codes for CASSGGQFTGELFF. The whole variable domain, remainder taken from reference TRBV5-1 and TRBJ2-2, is KAGVTQTPRYLIKTRGQQVTLSCSPISGHRSVSWYQQTPGQGLQFLFEYFSETQRNKGNFPGRFSGRQFSNSRSEMNVSTLELGDSALYLCASSGGQFTGELFFGEGSRLTVL.

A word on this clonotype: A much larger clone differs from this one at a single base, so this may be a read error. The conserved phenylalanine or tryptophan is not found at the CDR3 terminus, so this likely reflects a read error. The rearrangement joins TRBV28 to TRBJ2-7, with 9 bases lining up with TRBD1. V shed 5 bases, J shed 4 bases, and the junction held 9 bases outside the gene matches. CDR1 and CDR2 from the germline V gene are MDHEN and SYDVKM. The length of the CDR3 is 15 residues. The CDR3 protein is CASSPPTGGAYEQYL. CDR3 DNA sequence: TGTGCCAGCAGTCCCCCCACAGGGGGCGCGTACGAGCAGTACCTC.

The CDR3 reads CSARVASGGSYEQYF. The CDR3 bases are TGCAGTGCTAGAGTCGCTAGCGGGGGCTCCTACGAGCAGTACTTC. This rearrangement joins TRBV20-1 to TRBJ2-7; TRBD2 matches at 10 bases. This CDR3 is 15 amino acids long. Germline V CDR1 and CDR2: DFQATT, SNEGSKA (reference sequence). Losses at the gene ends were 1 base for V and 0 bases for J; bases not matched to a gene: 3.

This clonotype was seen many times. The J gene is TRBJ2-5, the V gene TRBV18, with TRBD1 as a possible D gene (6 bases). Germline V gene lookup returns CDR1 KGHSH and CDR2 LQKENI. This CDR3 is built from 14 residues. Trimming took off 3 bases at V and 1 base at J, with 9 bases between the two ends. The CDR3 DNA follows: TGTGCCAGCTCACCCCAACAGGGCCAAGAGACCCAGTACTTC. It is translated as CASSPQQGQETQYF.

This chain's CDR3 is CASRGPGAPNEKLFF. In DNA form, the CDR3 reads TGTGCCAGCAGGGGGCCGGGGGCACCTAATGAAAAACTGTTTTTT. V gene TRBV12-3 or TRBV12-4 combines with J gene TRBJ1-4; possibly TRBD1 for D (6 bases). Deletions cut 6 bases from V and 3 bases from J, with 14 bases between. CDR3 length: 15 residues.

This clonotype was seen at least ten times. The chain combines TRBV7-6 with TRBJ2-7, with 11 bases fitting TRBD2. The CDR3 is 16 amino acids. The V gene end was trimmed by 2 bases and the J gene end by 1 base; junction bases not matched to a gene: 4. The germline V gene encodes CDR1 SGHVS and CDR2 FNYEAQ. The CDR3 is CASSLRLAGGSYEQYF. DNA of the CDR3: TGTGCCAGCAGCTTAAGGCTAGCGGGGGGATCCTACGAGCAGTACTTC.

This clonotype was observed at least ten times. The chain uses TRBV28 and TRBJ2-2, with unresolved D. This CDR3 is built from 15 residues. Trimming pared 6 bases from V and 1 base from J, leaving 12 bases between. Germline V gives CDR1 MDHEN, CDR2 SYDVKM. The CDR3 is CASRTTVMNTGELFF. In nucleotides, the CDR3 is TGTGCCAGCAGGACGACGGTTATGAACACCGGGGAGCTGTTTTTT.

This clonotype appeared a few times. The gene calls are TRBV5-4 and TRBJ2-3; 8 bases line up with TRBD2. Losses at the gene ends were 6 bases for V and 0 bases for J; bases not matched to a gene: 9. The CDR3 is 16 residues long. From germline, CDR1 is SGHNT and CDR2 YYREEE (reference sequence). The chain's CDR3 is CASTPSGSSSTDTQYF. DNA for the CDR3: TGTGCCAGCACCCCTAGCGGGTCCTCTAGCACAGATACGCAGTATTTT.

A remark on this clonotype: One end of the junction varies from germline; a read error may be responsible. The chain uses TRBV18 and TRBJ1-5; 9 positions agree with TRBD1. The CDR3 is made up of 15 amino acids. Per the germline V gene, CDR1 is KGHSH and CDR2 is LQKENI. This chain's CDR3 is CACSPGTGWDQPQHF. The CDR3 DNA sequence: TGTGCCTGCTCGCCTGGGACAGGGTGGGATCAGCCCCAGCATTTT.

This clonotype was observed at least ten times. The CDR3 protein is CASRASMPDEQYF. The CDR3 coding sequence is TGTGCCAGCAGGGCAAGTATGCCGGATGAGCAGTACTTC. The rearrangement uses TRBV6-6 and TRBJ2-7; the D is unclear. Germline CDR1 and CDR2: MNHNY and SVGAGI (reference sequence). The CDR3 runs to 13 residues. The V end was cut by 6 bases, the J end by 7 bases, with 16 bases between.

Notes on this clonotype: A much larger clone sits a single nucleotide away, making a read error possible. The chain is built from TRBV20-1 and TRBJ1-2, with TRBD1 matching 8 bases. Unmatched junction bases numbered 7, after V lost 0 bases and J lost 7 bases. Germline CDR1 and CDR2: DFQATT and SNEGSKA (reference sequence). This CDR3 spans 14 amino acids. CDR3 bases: TGCAGTGCTAGAGATCGAGGACAGGGCTCTGGCTACACCTTC. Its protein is CSARDRGQGSGYTF.

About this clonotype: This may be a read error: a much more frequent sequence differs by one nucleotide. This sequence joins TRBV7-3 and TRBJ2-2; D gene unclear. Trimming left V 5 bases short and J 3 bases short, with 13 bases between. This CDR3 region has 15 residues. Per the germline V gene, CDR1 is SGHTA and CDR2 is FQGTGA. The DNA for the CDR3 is TGTGCCAGCAGCACCCGACATGACCACACCGGGGAGCTGTTTTTT. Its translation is CASSTRHDHTGELFF.

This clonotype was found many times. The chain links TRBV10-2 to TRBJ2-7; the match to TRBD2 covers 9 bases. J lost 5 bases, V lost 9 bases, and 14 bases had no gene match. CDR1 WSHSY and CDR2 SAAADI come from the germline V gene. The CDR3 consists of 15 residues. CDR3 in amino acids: CASVPGLAFGDEQYF. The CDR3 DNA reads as TGCGCCAGTGTACCGGGACTAGCTTTTGGCGACGAGCAGTACTTC.

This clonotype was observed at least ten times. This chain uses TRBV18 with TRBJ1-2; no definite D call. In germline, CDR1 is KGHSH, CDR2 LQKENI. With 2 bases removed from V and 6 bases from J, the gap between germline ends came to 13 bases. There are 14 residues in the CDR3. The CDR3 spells CASSPVHPADGYTF. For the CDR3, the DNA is TGTGCCAGCTCACCAGTGCACCCTGCGGATGGCTACACCTTC.

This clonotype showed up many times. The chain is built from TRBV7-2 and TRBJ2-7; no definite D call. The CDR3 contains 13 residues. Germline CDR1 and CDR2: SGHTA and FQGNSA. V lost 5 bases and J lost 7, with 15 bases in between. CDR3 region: CASSQADGREQYF. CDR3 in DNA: TGTGCCAGCAGCCAGGCGGATGGGCGAGAGCAGTACTTC.

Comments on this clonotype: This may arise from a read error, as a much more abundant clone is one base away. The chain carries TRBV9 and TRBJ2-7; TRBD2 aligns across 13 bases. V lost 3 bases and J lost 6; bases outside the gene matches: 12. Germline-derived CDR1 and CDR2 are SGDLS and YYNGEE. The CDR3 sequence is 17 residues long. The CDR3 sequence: CASSAGTSGANDSEQYF. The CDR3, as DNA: TGTGCCAGCAGCGCCGGGACTAGCGGGGCGAATGACTCCGAGCAGTACTTC.

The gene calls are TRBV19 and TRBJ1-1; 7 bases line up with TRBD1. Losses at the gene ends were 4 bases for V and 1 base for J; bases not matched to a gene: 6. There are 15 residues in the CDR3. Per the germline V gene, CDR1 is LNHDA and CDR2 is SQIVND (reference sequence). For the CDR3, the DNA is TGTGCCAGTAGTAGCACAGGGGATTGGAACACTGAAGCTTTCTTT. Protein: CASSSTGDWNTEAFF.